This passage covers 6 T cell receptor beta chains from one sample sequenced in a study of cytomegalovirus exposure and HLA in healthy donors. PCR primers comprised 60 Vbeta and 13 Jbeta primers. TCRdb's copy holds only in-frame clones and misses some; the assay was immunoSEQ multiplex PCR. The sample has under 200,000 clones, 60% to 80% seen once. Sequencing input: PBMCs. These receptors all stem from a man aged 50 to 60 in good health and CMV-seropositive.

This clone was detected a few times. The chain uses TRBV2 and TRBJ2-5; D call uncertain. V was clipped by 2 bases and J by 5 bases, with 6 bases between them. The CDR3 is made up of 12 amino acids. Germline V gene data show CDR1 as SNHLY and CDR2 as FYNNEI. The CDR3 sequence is CASSELVETQYF. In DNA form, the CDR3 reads TGTGCCAGCAGTGAACTTGTGGAGACCCAGTACTTC.

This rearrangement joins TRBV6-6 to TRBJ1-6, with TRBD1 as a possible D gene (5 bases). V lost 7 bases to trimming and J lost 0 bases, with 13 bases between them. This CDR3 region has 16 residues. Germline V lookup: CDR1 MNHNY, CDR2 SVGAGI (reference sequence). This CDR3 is CASTPRGSSYNSPLHF. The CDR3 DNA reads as TGTGCCAGCACCCCACGGGGGAGCTCCTATAATTCACCCCTCCACTTT.

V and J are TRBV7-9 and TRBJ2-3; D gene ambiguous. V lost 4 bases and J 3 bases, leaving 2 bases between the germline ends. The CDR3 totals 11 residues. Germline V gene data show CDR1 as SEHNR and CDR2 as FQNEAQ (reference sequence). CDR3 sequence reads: CASSSTDTQYF. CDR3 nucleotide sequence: TGTGCCAGCAGCTCTACAGATACGCAGTATTTT.

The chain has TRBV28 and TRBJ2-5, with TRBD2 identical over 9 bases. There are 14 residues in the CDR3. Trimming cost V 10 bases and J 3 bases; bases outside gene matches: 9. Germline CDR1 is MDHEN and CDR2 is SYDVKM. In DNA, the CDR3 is TGTGCCAACTCCCTAGCGGGGAAAAAAGAGACCCAGTACTTC. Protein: CANSLAGKKETQYF. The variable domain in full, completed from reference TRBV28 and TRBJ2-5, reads DVKVTQSSRYLVKRTGEKVFLECVQDMDHENMFWYRQDPGLGLRLIYFSYDVKMKEKGDIPEGYSVSREKKERFSLILESASTNQTSMYLCANSLAGKKETQYFGPGTRLLVL.

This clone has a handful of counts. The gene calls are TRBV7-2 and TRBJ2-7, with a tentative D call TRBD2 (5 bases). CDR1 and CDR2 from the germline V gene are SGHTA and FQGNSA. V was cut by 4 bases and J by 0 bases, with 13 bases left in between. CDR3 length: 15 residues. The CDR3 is CASSYGVAYSYEQYF. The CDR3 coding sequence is TGTGCCAGCAGCTACGGGGTCGCTTACTCCTACGAGCAGTACTTC.

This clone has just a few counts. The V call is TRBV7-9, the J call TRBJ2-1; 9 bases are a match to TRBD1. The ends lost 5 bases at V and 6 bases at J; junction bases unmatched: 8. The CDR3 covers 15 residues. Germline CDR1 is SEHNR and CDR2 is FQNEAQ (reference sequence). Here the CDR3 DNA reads TGTGCCAGCAGCCACCGGGACAGGGACCCCAATGAGCAGTTCTTC. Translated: CASSHRDRDPNEQFF.